This T cell receptor beta chain appears in the sequencing data of a study of T cell responses to AZD1222 COVID-19 vaccine. Whole-study context: Pooled samples include second doses given at about 4 or 12 weeks.

Study-level findings and limits: Vaccination with two AZD1222 doses was followed by a rise in Spike-specific TCR breadth and depth. A mostly white British donor set with more females was recruited, and clonal diversity was possibly underestimated. The CD4 TCRs associated with vaccination extended across spike and predominated at 160-218 and 743-854.

The table came from immunoSEQ multiplex PCR; TCRdb's copy has only in-frame clones and leaves some out. The table records around 160,000 clones, roughly 91% of them present only once. Notes on this clone: Its matching antigen is unknown.

The receptor's source is an adult in good health. The sequenced sample was peripheral blood, obtained on day 0 of AZD1222 vaccination.

In DNA, the CDR3 is TGTGCCAGCAGCCGGGAGGGGAGAACCTACGAGCAGTACTTC. Its protein product is CASSREGRTYEQYF. The chain links TRBV3-1 (or the pseudogene TRBV3-2) to TRBJ2-7, with 7 bases matching TRBD2. V gave up 4 bases and J gave up 2 bases; unmatched junction bases: 5. The CDR3 sequence is 14 residues long. Germline CDR1 is LGHDT and CDR2 is YNNKEL (reference sequence).